The next 9 T cell receptor beta chains were all read from a single sample in a study of identical twins. TCRdb used MiXCR to reprocess the 5' RACE reads, holding one entry per CDR3 protein. The sample lists over 250,000 distinct CDR3 sequences, roughly 9% occurring once. These data also formed part of another study, on yellow fever vaccine responses in identical twins.

The specimen was CD8+ T cells sorted from blood. Receptors originate from a woman between 18 and 29 years old in good health.

The sample holds many counts of this clonotype. The chain has TRBV7-9 and TRBJ2-2; D unclear. The germline V gene has CDR1 SEHNR and CDR2 FQNEAQ (reference sequence). This CDR3 is 14 amino acids long. Trimming cost V 2 bases and J 1 base, with 5 bases left between them. This chain's CDR3 is CASSLLGNTGELFF. CDR3 DNA: TGTGCCAGCAGCTTACTCGGGAACACCGGGGAGCTGTTTTTT.

The V gene is TRBV12-3 or TRBV12-4, the J gene TRBJ1-2; D perhaps matches TRBD1 (5 bases). V was shortened by 7 bases and J by 0 bases, with 12 bases between the two germline ends. The CDR3 contains 14 residues. CDR3 protein: CASISRDPNYGYTF. The CDR3, as DNA: TGTGCCAGCATCTCCAGGGATCCTAACTATGGCTACACCTTC.

This clonotype has ten or more counts. V usage is TRBV10-3 and J usage is TRBJ2-1; possible D gene TRBD2, 5 bases. This CDR3 has 11 amino acids. Per the germline V gene, CDR1 is ENHRY and CDR2 is SYGVKD. Trimming pared 11 bases from V and 10 bases from J, leaving 15 bases between. CDR3 residues: CAVHESGEQFF. Here the CDR3 DNA reads TGTGCCGTACACGAATCGGGGGAGCAGTTCTTC.

The chain is built from TRBV7-8 and TRBJ1-6; D ambiguous. CDR1 is SGHVS, CDR2 FQNEAQ, per germline. The CDR3 totals 14 residues. V lost 2 bases to trimming and J lost 2 bases, with 4 bases between them. The CDR3 spells CASSLRPYNSPLHF. CDR3 coding DNA: TGTGCCAGCAGCTTAAGGCCCTATAATTCACCCCTCCACTTT.

This clonotype has only a few counts. V is TRBV19 and J is TRBJ2-3; D may be TRBD1 (6 bases). This CDR3 contains 15 residues. The V end lost 6 bases, the J end lost 1 base, and 14 bases lay between the germline ends. Germline CDR1 and CDR2: LNHDA and SQIVND (reference sequence). CDR3 sequence: CASSIRTEGTDTQYF. In nucleotides, the CDR3 is TGTGCCAGTAGCATCAGGACAGAGGGCACAGATACGCAGTATTTT.

This clonotype was picked up a small number of times. The V gene is TRBV11-1, the J gene TRBJ2-1; possibly TRBD2 for D (7 bases). This CDR3 is 18 amino acids long. Per the germline V gene, CDR1 is SGHAT and CDR2 is FQDESV (reference sequence). The ends were cut back, 4 bases at V and 0 bases at J, with 19 bases in the middle. CDR3 in amino acids: CASSSPPGGGSSYNEQFF. As DNA, the CDR3 is TGTGCCAGCAGCTCCCCCCCGGGGGGCGGGAGCTCCTACAATGAGCAGTTCTTC.

This clonotype appeared a few times. The V call is TRBV12-3 or TRBV12-4, the J call TRBJ2-7; possible D gene TRBD1, 5 bases. V was clipped by 4 bases and J by 2 bases, with 15 bases between them. The CDR3 loop spans 15 amino acids. CDR3 protein: CASSSDILHPYEQYF. In DNA form, the CDR3 reads TGTGCCAGCAGTTCGGACATACTTCACCCCTACGAGCAGTACTTC.

In its sample, this clonotype was seen many times. The rearrangement joins TRBV6-5 to TRBJ1-1; D might be TRBD1 (6 bases). Germline CDR1 MNHEY, CDR2 SVGAGI. The CDR3 loop spans 15 amino acids. V was shortened by 0 bases and J by 3 bases, with 11 bases between the two germline ends. CDR3 in amino acids: CASSYSGEGDTEAFF. CDR3 in DNA: TGTGCCAGCAGTTACTCGGGAGAGGGGGACACTGAAGCTTTCTTT.

At least ten counts were recorded for this clonotype. This chain connects TRBV7-2 to TRBJ2-7, with 7 bases fitting TRBD2. The V segment lost 1 base and the J segment 3 bases; nucleotides outside the gene matches: 6. Per germline, CDR1 SGHTA and CDR2 FQGNSA. This CDR3 has 15 amino acids. CDR3 loop: CASSLDLGEGYEQYF. As DNA, the CDR3 is TGTGCCAGCAGCTTAGATTTAGGGGAGGGCTACGAGCAGTACTTC.